The 14 T cell receptor beta chains below were found in one sample sequenced in a study of blood T cell repertoires in COVID-19 (dated by TCRdb to about 2020). The library was generated by the immunoSEQ multiplex PCR assay. TCRdb limited this immuneACCESS table to in-frame rearrangements with V and J called. A share of clones is missing; checked studies link under half to unresolved V genes, and the rest is unexplained. The sample table shows about 50,000 clones, and about four fifths are seen once. Approximately 10% of the sample is taken by the ten largest. Sample: peripheral blood. The origin of the receptors is a man aged 60 to 69 with acute or convalescent COVID-19.

The chain combines TRBV7-3 with TRBJ2-1; 8 nucleotides match TRBD1. The trim removed 4 bases at V and 2 bases at J, leaving 4 bases unmatched. Germline V gene data show CDR1 as SGHTA and CDR2 as FQGTGA. The CDR3 has 15 residues. The CDR3 sequence: CASSSTGGPYNEQFF. The CDR3 DNA follows: TGTGCCAGCAGCTCCACAGGGGGTCCCTACAATGAGCAGTTCTTC.

This chain links TRBV3-1 (or the pseudogene TRBV3-2) with TRBJ1-1, with 8 bases aligning to TRBD1. CDR1 is LGHDT, CDR2 YNNKEL, per germline (reference sequence). The CDR3 spans 17 residues. The junction had 10 bases not matched to a gene; V was cut back by 0 bases and J by 4 bases. CDR3 nucleotides: TGTGCCAGCAGCCAAGAAAGGGCAGGGGGCTGGATCACTGAAGCTTTCTTT. This sequence encodes CASSQERAGGWITEAFF.

The rearrangement joins TRBV7-8 to TRBJ2-7, with TRBD2 as a possible D gene (6 bases). CDR3 length: 14 amino acids. V lost 5 bases and J lost 5, with 16 bases in between. Germline V gives CDR1 SGHVS, CDR2 FQNEAQ. The CDR3 spells CASSHYSSDDEQYF. The CDR3 coding sequence is TGTGCCAGCAGCCACTATTCTAGCGACGACGAGCAGTACTTC.

The V and J genes are TRBV6-2 or TRBV6-3 and TRBJ1-1, with TRBD1 identical over 7 bases. Germline-derived CDR1 and CDR2 are MNHEY and SVGEGT. The CDR3 covers 13 residues. Trimming removed 4 bases from V and 3 bases from J; junction bases left unmatched: 2. This CDR3 reads CASSSQGHTEAFF. The CDR3 coding sequence is TGTGCCAGCAGTTCACAGGGGCACACTGAAGCTTTCTTT.

The CDR3 sequence: CASSEALQDSLSGYTF. The CDR3 DNA is TGTGCCAGCAGTGAAGCGCTTCAGGACAGTTTGTCCGGCTACACCTTC. J is TRBJ1-2 and V is TRBV6-1, with D tentatively TRBD1 (6 bases). The CDR3 spans 16 residues. Trimming removed 0 bases at V and 8 bases at J, with 19 bases between. Germline V lookup: CDR1 MNHNS, CDR2 SASEGT.

This rearrangement joins TRBV19 to TRBJ1-6; possible D gene TRBD1, 6 bases. The germline CDR1 and CDR2 sequences are LNHDA and SQIVND (reference sequence). V was cut by 0 bases and J by 7 bases, with 10 bases left in between. The CDR3 has 15 residues. CDR3 protein: CASSIDFTGNSPLHF. In DNA form, the CDR3 reads TGTGCCAGTAGTATAGATTTTACAGGGAATTCACCCCTCCACTTT. Drawing the rest from reference TRBV19 and TRBJ1-6, the complete variable domain is DGGITQSPKYLFRKEGQNVTLSCEQNLNHDAMYWYRQDPGQGLRLIYYSQIVNDFQKGDIAEGYSVSREKKESFPLTVTSAQKNPTAFYLCASSIDFTGNSPLHFGNGTRLTVT.

This clone occurred a few times. The chain has TRBV7-2 and TRBJ1-5; 8 bases are a match to TRBD1. Germline assignment: CDR1 SGHTA and CDR2 FQGNSA. The junction had 5 bases not matched to a gene; V was cut back by 1 base and J by 3 bases. The CDR3 contains 16 residues. This CDR3 is CASSLGQGRVNQPQHF. The CDR3 nucleotides are TGTGCCAGCAGCTTAGGACAGGGGAGGGTCAATCAGCCCCAGCATTTT.

This chain uses TRBV11-1 with TRBJ2-1; 8 bases map to TRBD2. The trim removed 4 bases at V and 0 bases at J, leaving 5 bases unmatched. The CDR3 totals 16 residues. CDR1 is SGHAT, CDR2 FQDESV, per germline (reference sequence). The CDR3 loop is CASSSVAGSSYNEQFF. The CDR3 DNA sequence: TGTGCCAGCAGCTCGGTAGCGGGGAGCTCCTACAATGAGCAGTTCTTC.

CDR3 loop: CASSLGQGAWGYTF. CDR3 nucleotide sequence: TGCGCCAGCAGCTTAGGACAGGGAGCCTGGGGCTACACCTTC. V gene TRBV5-1 combines with J gene TRBJ1-2; 8 bases line up with TRBD1. With V trimmed by 2 bases and J by 8 bases, 8 bases remained unmatched. The length of the CDR3 is 14 residues. Looked up from germline, CDR1 is SGHRS and CDR2 is YFSETQ.

Of note for this clone: The sample has other DNA sequences that encode this CDR3 too. The rearrangement joins TRBV12-3 or TRBV12-4 to TRBJ1-2; the D gene is possibly TRBD1 (5 bases). CDR3 length: 12 amino acids. V lost 6 bases and J lost 5, with 10 bases in between. The CDR3 region is CASSGQGYGYTF. In nucleotides, the CDR3 is TGTGCCAGCAGCGGCCAGGGATATGGCTACACCTTC.

The chain has TRBV29-1 and TRBJ2-2, with 7 bases identical to TRBD2. CDR1 SQVTM and CDR2 ANQGSEA come from the germline V gene. Trimming removed 6 bases from V and 6 bases from J; junction bases left unmatched: 16. This CDR3 comprises 16 residues. DNA for the CDR3: TGCAGCGTCCTCCCCCGGGGGGAAGGTATTGCCGGGGAGCTGTTTTTT. Its translation is CSVLPRGEGIAGELFF.

This clone occurred once. The rearrangement joins TRBV11-2 to TRBJ2-7, with D maybe TRBD1 (5 bases). Germline V gene data show CDR1 as SGHAT and CDR2 as FQNNGV. The CDR3 sequence is 14 residues long. Trimming took 5 bases from V and 4 from J, leaving 15 bases between them. CDR3 nucleotides: TGTGCCAGCAGCCATAAGGACATCACATACGAGCAGTACTTC. This sequence encodes CASSHKDITYEQYF. Using reference TRBV11-2 and TRBJ2-7 for the parts outside the CDR3, the full variable domain is EAGVAQSPRYKIIEKRQSVAFWCNPISGHATLYWYQQILGQGPKLLIQFQNNGVVDDSQLPKDRFSAERLKGVDSTLKIQPAKLEDSAVYLCASSHKDITYEQYFGPGTRLTVT.

A word on this clone: Other DNA sequences within the sample encode an identical CDR3. V is TRBV12-3 or TRBV12-4 and J is TRBJ2-3, with D unresolved. CDR3 length: 13 amino acids. The germline V and J ends were trimmed by 7 bases and 3 bases, with 11 bases remaining between them. CDR3 coding DNA: TGTGCCAGCACCCCAAGACTTACAGATACGCAGTATTTT. Translated, it gives CASTPRLTDTQYF.

This clone occurred once. V is TRBV6-5 and J is TRBJ1-2; TRBD1 might be the D (6 bases). V lost 4 bases to trimming and J lost 8 bases, with 23 bases between them. CDR1 and CDR2 (germline): MNHEY, SVGAGI. The CDR3 runs to 16 residues. The CDR3 sequence is CASSSPGQRLSGGYTF. CDR3 DNA: TGTGCCAGCAGTTCCCCAGGACAGAGACTCTCTGGGGGCTACACCTTC.